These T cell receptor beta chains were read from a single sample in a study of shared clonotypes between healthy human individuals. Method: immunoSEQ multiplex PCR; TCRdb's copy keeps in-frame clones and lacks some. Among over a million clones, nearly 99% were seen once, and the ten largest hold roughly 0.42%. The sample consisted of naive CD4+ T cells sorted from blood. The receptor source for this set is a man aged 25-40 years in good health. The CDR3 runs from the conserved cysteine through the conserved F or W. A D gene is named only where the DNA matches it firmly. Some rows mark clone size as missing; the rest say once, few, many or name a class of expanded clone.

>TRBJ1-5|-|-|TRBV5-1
TGCGCCAGCAGCTTGGAAGGGGTATACAATCAGCCCCAGCATTTT
CASSLEGVYNQPQHF
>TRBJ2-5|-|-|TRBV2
TGTGCCAGCATGCGGGTACAAGAGACCCAGTACTTC
CASMRVQETQYF
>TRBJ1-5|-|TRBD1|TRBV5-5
TGTGCCAGCAGCTTAGCGGGACAGGGCCGCAATCAGCCCCAGCATTTT
CASSLAGQGRNQPQHF
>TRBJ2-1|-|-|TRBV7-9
TGTGCCAGCAGCCGCCACGGGGGTACTTACAATGAGCAGTTCTTC
CASSRHGGTYNEQFF
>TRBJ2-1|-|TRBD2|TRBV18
TGTGCCAGCTCACCACCGGGACTAGCATCCTACAATGAGCAGTTCTTC
CASSPPGLASYNEQFF
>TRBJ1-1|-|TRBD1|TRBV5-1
TGCGCCAGCAGCCTGGACAGGATGAACACTGAAGCTTTCTTT
CASSLDRMNTEAFF
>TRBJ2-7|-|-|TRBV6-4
TGTGCCAGCGCAACCGGGCCCTCCTACGAGCAGTACTTC
CASATGPSYEQYF
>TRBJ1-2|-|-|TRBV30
TGTGCCTGGAGTGTGGCAGGCCATGGGGGCTATGGCTACACCTTC
CAWSVAGHGGYGYTF
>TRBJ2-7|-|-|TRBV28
TGTGCCAGCAGTAATAACCCCGGGAGCTACGAGCAGTACTTC
CASSNNPGSYEQYF
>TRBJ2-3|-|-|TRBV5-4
TGTGCCAGCAGCCGGATAGCGGAGTTACCCACAGATACGCAGTATTTT
CASSRIAELPTDTQYF
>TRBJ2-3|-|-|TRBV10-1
TGCGCCACCAACGTTGGCAGGGTCTCAGATACGCAGTATTTT
CATNVGRVSDTQYF
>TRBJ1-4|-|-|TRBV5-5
TGTGCCAGCAGCTTGGTGGGCGAAAAACTGTTTTTT
CASSLVGEKLFF
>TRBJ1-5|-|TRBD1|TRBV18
TGTGCCAGCTCATCGGGACAGACAAATCAGCCCCAGCATTTT
CASSSGQTNQPQHF
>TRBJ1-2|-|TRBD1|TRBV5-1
TGCGCCAGCAGTGAGGGACAGGCGAGCTATGGCTACACCTTC
CASSEGQASYGYTF
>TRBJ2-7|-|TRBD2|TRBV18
TGTGCCAGCTCAGTCGGGACTAGCGGGACTTACGAGCAGTACTTC
CASSVGTSGTYEQYF
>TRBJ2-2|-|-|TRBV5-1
TGCGCCAGCAGCTTGGACGGGACGAACACCGGGGAGCTGTTTTTT
CASSLDGTNTGELFF
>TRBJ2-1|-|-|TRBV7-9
TGTGCCAGCAGCTCCCTAGGCGGGGTCTCCTACAATGAGCAGTTCTTC
CASSSLGGVSYNEQFF
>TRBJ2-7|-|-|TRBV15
TGTGCCACCAGCAGAGGACCAGCCTACGAGCAGTACTTC
CATSRGPAYEQYF
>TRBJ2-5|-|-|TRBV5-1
TGCGCCAGCAGCTTATTGACAGGATCGGAGACCCAGTACTTC
CASSLLTGSETQYF
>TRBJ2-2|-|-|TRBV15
TGTGCCACCAGCGAGCTGCTTGAAACCGGGGAGCTGTTTTTT
CATSELLETGELFF
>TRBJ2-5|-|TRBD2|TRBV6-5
TGTGCCAGCAGTAGAGTCCGGGGGGGTGAGACCCAGTACTTC
CASSRVRGGETQYF
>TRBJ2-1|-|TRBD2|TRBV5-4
TGTGCCAGCAGCCCGGGCCTAGCGGGGTACAATGAGCAGTTCTTC
CASSPGLAGYNEQFF
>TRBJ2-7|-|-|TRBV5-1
TGCGCCAGCAGCTTACATTCTAGCTGGGACTACGAGCAGTACTTC
CASSLHSSWDYEQYF
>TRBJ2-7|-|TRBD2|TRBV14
TGTGCCAGCAGCCAAGATTCCGGGAGGAGCTCCTACGAGCAGTACTTC
CASSQDSGRSSYEQYF
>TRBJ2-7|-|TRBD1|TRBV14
TGTGCCAGCAGCCAAGAGAGTAGGGGGCGGCAGTACTTC
CASSQESRGRQYF
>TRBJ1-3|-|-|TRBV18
TGTGCCAGCTCAGGACGACCAGGCAGCACGGGTTCCTCTGGAAACACCATATATTTT
CASSGRPGSTGSSGNTIYF
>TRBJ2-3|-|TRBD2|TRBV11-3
TGTGCCAGTTCTAGGGCGGGAGAAGAAGGGGCAATCACAGATACGCAGTATTTT
CASSRAGEEGAITDTQYF
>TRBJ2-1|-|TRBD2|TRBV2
TGTGCCACAGGGGTTAAGGGACTAGCGGGAGATAGCTACAATGAGCAGTTCTTC
CATGVKGLAGDSYNEQFF
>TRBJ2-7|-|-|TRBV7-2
TGTGCCAGCAGCTTAGGTGGGATCAAGTCCTACGAGCAGTACTTC
CASSLGGIKSYEQYF
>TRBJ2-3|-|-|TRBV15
TGTGCCACCAGAGTGATAGTTTTT
CATRVIVF
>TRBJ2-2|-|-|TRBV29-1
TGCAGCGCCGGAACCCGGACAGCGAACACCGGGGAGCTGTTTTTT
CSAGTRTANTGELFF
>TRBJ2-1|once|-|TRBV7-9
TGTGCCAGCAGCTCCCAGTATGAGGGGCTTAGATACAATGAGCAGTTCTTC
CASSSQYEGLRYNEQFF
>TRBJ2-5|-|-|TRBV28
TGTGCCAGCAGTTTTCCTCAACTTCAATACAAAGAGACCCAGTACTTC
CASSFPQLQYKETQYF
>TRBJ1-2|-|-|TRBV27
TGTGCCAGCAGTTTAAACGGGCGAGGTAACTATGGCTACACCTTC
CASSLNGRGNYGYTF
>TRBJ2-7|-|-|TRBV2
TGTGCCAGCAGTGATAAGGTGAGGTATGACGAGCAGTACTTC
CASSDKVRYDEQYF
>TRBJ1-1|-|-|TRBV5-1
TGCGCCAGCAGCCAACTCGGGCGGGCGAACACTGAAGCTTTCTTT
CASSQLGRANTEAFF
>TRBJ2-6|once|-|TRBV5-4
TGTGCCAGCAGCTTCCCCACTGCTGGGGCCAACGTCCTGACTTTC
CASSFPTAGANVLTF
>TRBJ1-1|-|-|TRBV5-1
TGCGCCAGCAGCCTAGAGGTACGAGGGACTGAAGCTTTCTTT
CASSLEVRGTEAFF
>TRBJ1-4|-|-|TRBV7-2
TGTGCCAGCAGCTCGAGCGGATCTAATGAAAAACTGTTTTTT
CASSSSGSNEKLFF
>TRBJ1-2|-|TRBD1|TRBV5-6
TGTGCCAGCTCCCGGGACAGGGGGCGCAGTGGCTACACCTTC
CASSRDRGRSGYTF
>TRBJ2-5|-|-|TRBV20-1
TGCAGTGCTAGAGTGGCAGAGACCCAGTACTTC
CSARVAETQYF
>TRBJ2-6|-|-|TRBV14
TGTGCCAGCAGCCAACGGGACACAAACAACGTCCTGACTTTC
CASSQRDTNNVLTF